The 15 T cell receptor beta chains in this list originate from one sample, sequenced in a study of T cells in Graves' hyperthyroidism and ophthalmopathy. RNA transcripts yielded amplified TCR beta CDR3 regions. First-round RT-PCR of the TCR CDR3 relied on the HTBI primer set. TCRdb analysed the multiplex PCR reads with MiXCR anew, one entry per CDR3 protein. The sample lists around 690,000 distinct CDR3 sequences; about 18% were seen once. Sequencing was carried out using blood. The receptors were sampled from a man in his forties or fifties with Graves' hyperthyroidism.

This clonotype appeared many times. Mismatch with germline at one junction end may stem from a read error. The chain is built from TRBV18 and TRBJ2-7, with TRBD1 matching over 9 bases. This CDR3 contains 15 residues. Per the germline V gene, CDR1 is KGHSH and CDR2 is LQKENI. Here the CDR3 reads CASSAPGQGTYEQYF. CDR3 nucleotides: TGTGCCAGCTCAGCACCGGGACAGGGAACCTACGAGCAGTACTTC.

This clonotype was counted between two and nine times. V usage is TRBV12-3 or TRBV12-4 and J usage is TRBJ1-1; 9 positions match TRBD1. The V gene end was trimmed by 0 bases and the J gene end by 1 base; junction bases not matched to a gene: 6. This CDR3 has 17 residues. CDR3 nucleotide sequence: TGTGCCAGCAGTTTAGCGGGGACAGGGATTAAGAACACTGAAGCTTTCTTT. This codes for CASSLAGTGIKNTEAFF.

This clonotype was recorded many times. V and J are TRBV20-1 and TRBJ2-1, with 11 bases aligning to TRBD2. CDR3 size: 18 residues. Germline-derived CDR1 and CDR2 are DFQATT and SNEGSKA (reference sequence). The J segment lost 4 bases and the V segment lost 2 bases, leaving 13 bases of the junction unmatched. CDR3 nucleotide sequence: TGCAGTGCTAGAAGGCCGCTAGCGGGAGGAGCGAAATACAATGAGCAGTTCTTC. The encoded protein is CSARRPLAGGAKYNEQFF.

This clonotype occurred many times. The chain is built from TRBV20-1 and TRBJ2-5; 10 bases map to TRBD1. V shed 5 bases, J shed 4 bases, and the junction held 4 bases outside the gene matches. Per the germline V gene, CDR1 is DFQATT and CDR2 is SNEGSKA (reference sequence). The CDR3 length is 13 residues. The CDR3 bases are TGCAGTGCTGGGAGACAGGGGGCAGAGACCCAGTACTTC. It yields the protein CSAGRQGAETQYF.

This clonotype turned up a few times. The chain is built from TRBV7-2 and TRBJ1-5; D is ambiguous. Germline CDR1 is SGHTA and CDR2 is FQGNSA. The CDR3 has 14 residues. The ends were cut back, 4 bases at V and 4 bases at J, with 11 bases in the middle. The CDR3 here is CASSYNWQNQPQHF. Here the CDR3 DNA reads TGTGCCAGCAGCTATAATTGGCAAAATCAGCCCCAGCATTTT.

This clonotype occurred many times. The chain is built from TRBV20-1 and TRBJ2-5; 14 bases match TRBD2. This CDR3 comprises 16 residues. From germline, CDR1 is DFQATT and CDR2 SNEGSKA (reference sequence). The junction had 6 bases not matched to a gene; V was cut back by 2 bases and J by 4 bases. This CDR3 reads CSARRGLAGEGETQYF. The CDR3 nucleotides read TGCAGTGCTAGAAGGGGACTAGCGGGAGAGGGAGAGACCCAGTACTTC.

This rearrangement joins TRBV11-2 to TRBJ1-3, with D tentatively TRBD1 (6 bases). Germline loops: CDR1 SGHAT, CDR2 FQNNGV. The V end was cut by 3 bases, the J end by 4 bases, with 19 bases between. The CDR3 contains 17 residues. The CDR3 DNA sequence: TGTGCCAGCAGCTTGCGAACAGGGAAGACTTCCGGAAACACCATATATTTT. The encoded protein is CASSLRTGKTSGNTIYF.

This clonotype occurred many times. CDR3 in amino acids: CASSRTTAYNEQFF. CDR3 sequence (DNA): TGTGCCAGCAGTCGAACGACGGCTTACAATGAGCAGTTCTTC. V and J are TRBV2 and TRBJ2-1; no clear D. V lost 5 bases to trimming and J lost 4 bases, with 12 bases between them. This CDR3 region has 14 residues. The V gene's germline CDR1 is SNHLY and CDR2 FYNNEI. Drawing the rest from reference TRBV2 and TRBJ2-1, the complete variable domain is EPEVTQTPSHQVTQMGQEVILRCVPISNHLYFYWYRQILGQKVEFLVSFYNNEISEKSEIFDDQFSVERPDGSNFTLKIRSTKLEDSAMYFCASSRTTAYNEQFFGPGTRLTVL.

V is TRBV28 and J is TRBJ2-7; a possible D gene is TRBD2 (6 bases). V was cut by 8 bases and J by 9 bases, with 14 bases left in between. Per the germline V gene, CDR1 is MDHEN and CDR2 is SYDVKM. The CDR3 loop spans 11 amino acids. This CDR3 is CASGLVGGQYF. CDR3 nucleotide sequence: TGTGCCAGCGGCCTAGTGGGAGGGCAGTACTTC.

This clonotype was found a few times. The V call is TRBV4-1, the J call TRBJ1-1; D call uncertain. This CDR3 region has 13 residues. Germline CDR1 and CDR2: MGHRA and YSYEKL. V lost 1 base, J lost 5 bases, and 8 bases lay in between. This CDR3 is CASSQVPATEAFF. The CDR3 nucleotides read TGCGCCAGCAGCCAAGTGCCCGCTACTGAAGCTTTCTTT.

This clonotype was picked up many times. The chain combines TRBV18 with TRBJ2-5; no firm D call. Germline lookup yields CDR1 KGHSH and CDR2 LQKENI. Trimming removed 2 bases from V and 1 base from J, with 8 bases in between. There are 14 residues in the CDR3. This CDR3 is CASSPSFSQETQYF. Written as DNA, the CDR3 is TGTGCCAGCTCACCAAGCTTTTCCCAAGAGACCCAGTACTTC.

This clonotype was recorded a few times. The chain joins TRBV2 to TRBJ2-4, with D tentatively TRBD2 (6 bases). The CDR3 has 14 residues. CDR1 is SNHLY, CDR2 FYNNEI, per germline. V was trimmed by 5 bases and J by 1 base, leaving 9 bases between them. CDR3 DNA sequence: TGTGCCAGCAGTCCGGGGGAGGCCAAAAACATTCAGTACTTC. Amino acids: CASSPGEAKNIQYF.

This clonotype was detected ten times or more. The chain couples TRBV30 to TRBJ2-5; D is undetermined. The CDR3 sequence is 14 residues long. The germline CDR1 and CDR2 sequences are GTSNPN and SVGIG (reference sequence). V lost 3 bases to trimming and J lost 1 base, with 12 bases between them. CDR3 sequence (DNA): TGTGCCTGGAGCATCGCGACTCTCCAAGAGACCCAGTACTTC. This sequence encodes CAWSIATLQETQYF.

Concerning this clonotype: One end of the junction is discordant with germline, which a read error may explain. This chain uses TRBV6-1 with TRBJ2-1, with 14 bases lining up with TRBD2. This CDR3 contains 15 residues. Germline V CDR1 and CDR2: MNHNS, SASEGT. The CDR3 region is CASGLTSGGDNQQFF. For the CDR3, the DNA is TGTGCCAGCGGGTTGACTAGCGGGGGGGACAATCAGCAGTTCTTC.

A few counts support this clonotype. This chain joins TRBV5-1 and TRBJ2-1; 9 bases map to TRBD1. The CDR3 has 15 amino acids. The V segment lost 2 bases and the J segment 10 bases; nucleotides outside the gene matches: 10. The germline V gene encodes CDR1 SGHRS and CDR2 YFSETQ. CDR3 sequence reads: CASSLVGQGHEEQFF. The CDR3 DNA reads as TGCGCCAGCAGCTTAGTAGGACAGGGGCACGAGGAGCAGTTCTTC.